Detailed here is one TCR beta chain. These data belong to a study of blood T cell repertoires in COVID-19. About the study: Whether acute or convalescent, the COVID-19 samples came from the United States, Italy and Spain. T cells, B-cell-depleted T cells, or PBMCs supplied cDNA or gDNA.

As processed by the authors: Estimation of nucleated cell counts was performed using reference gene primer amplification. Data came from immunoSEQ multiplex PCR; TCRdb stores just in-frame clones and leaves some out. V and J calls and clone size are those listed in that table; D and trimming were worked out from the DNA. The sample comprises roughly 250,000 clones, 88% of which are singletons, and 0.99% rests with the top ten. Per germline, CDR1 LGHNA and CDR2 YSLEER. There are 15 residues in the CDR3. The V segment lost 4 bases and the J segment 2 bases; nucleotides outside the gene matches: 7. The chain is built from TRBV4-3 and TRBJ2-5, with 7 bases identical to TRBD2. The TCR sequence derives from a woman in her 40s who had recovered from COVID-19. Source material: peripheral blood. The CDR3, as DNA: TGCGCCAGCAGCCCTAGCGGCATGGGTCAAGAGACCCAGTACTTC. It translates to CASSPSGMGQETQYF.